A selection of T cell receptor beta chains follows, all from one sample in a study of blood T cell repertoires in COVID-19. Libraries were prepared by immunoSEQ multiplex PCR; TCRdb keeps only in-frame clonotypes and omits some of them. This table has 98,000 or so clones, approximately 82% appearing once. Sequenced input: peripheral blood. These receptors were collected from a woman aged 70-85 years with acute or convalescent COVID-19. The CDR3 runs from the conserved cysteine through the conserved F or W. Fields, in order: D gene, V gene, clone size, J gene, CDR3 DNA, CDR3 protein. D genes are given only for firm matches. For some rows the clone size is stated as once, few or many, or as a class when expanded; others skip it.

>-|TRBV4-2|-|TRBJ1-4
TGTGCCAGCAGGCGGGACCCTGCAACTAATGAAAAACTGTTTTTT
CASRRDPATNEKLFF
>-|TRBV27|-|TRBJ1-5
TGTGCCAGCAGTCCCCACCCGCAGGGGCGTCAGCCCCAGCATTTT
CASSPHPQGRQPQHF
>TRBD1|TRBV7-2|-|TRBJ1-2
TGTGCCAGCAGCAATGACAGGGTTGGCTACACCTTC
CASSNDRVGYTF
>TRBD1|TRBV6-5|once|TRBJ1-1
TGTGCCAGCAGTACAGGGGGCTGGGACCGGACTGAAGCTTTCTTT
CASSTGGWDRTEAFF
>-|TRBV27|once|TRBJ1-1
TGTGCCAGCAGTTTCAGGGAGGGCACTGAAGCTTTCTTT
CASSFREGTEAFF
>-|TRBV27|-|TRBJ1-4
TGTGCCAGCGGATCGGACAGACTGAGGGGTAATGAAAAACTGTTTTTT
CASGSDRLRGNEKLFF
>TRBD2|TRBV5-4|-|TRBJ2-3
TGTGCCAGCAGCCCTAGCGGGGGGACCACAGATACGCAGTATTTT
CASSPSGGTTDTQYF
>-|TRBV7-2|-|TRBJ1-2
TGTGCCAGCAGCGAGACCCCACAGGAAGCAAACTATGGCTACACCTTC
CASSETPQEANYGYTF
>TRBD1|TRBV6-6|-|TRBJ1-5
TGTGCCAGCAGACTACCGGGACAGAGCAATCAGCCCCAGCATTTT
CASRLPGQSNQPQHF
>TRBD2|TRBV19|-|TRBJ2-2
TGTGCCAGTAGCGCGACTAGCGGGGGTCGAACGAACACCGGGGAGCTGTTTTTT
CASSATSGGRTNTGELFF
>-|TRBV18|-|TRBJ2-5
TGTGCCAGCTCACCACCAACAGGGTCGAAGACCCAGTACTTC
CASSPPTGSKTQYF
>-|TRBV19|-|TRBJ2-7
TGTGCCAGTACCCCTCGGGGTTCCTCCTACGAGCAGTACTTC
CASTPRGSSYEQYF
>-|TRBV29-1|-|TRBJ1-2
TGCAGCGCCGGAGGAGGGGTAGTGAACGGCTACACCTTC
CSAGGGVVNGYTF
>TRBD1|TRBV7-3|few|TRBJ1-1
TGTGCCAGCAGCCGTCCGGGACAGGGACACACTGAAGCTTTCTTT
CASSRPGQGHTEAFF
>-|TRBV27|-|TRBJ1-1
TGTGCCAGCAGTCTGGCGCGGGGTCAATTCTTT
CASSLARGQFF
>TRBD1|TRBV15|once|TRBJ2-1
TGTGCCACCAGCCAACGGGACAGTAAATACAATGAGCAGTTCTTC
CATSQRDSKYNEQFF
>TRBD1|TRBV28|-|TRBJ1-4
TGTGCCAGCAGTTCCCCTTTGACAGGGGGGTCAATATTTGAAAAACTGTTTTTT
CASSSPLTGGSIFEKLFF
>-|TRBV27|once|TRBJ1-1
TGTGCCAGCAGTTCCTCGGACAGACCGAACACTGAAGCTTTCTTT
CASSSSDRPNTEAFF
>-|TRBV7-9|-|TRBJ2-2
TGTGTATCGGGGAGGAACACCGGGGAGCTGTTTTTT
CVSGRNTGELFF
>-|TRBV12-3/TRBV12-4|-|TRBJ1-2
TGTGCCAGCAGTGTAGTCGGGTTCGATGGCTACACCTTC
CASSVVGFDGYTF
>TRBD1|TRBV19|-|TRBJ2-1
TGTGCCACCTCGAGGGGGCCTAATGAGCAGTTCTTC
CATSRGPNEQFF
>TRBD2|TRBV30|few|TRBJ2-1
TGTGCCTGGCGAAGAACTAGCGGGAGTCGAAATGAGCAGTTCTTC
CAWRRTSGSRNEQFF
>-|TRBV2|-|TRBJ1-1
TGTGCCAGCAGAGCCCCCTCCTGGCCGCCCGGGAGGGATAACACTGAAGCTTTCTTT
CASRAPSWPPGRDNTEAFF
>-|TRBV4-3|-|TRBJ2-5
TGCGCCAGCAGCCAAGATCGGGGGGCGGAAGAGACCCAGTACTTC
CASSQDRGAEETQYF
>TRBD2|TRBV28|-|TRBJ2-1
TGTGCCAGCAGACCCAGCGGGAGCAATGAGCAGTTCTTC
CASRPSGSNEQFF
>TRBD1|TRBV7-2|-|TRBJ1-1
TGTGCCAGCAGCTTCGGACAGGTTAACACTGAAGCTTTCTTT
CASSFGQVNTEAFF
>-|TRBV4-1|-|TRBJ1-6
TGCGCCAGCACCCAGGAGCCATCGGGGTATTCACCCCTCCACTTT
CASTQEPSGYSPLHF
>-|TRBV2|-|TRBJ1-5
TGTGCCAGCAGTGAGGCAGGGGCCGCGAATCAGCCCCAGCATTTT
CASSEAGAANQPQHF
>-|TRBV11-2|once|TRBJ2-6
TGTGCCAGCAGCCGTAAATGGGGGGACTCTGGGGCCAACGTCCTGACTTTC
CASSRKWGDSGANVLTF